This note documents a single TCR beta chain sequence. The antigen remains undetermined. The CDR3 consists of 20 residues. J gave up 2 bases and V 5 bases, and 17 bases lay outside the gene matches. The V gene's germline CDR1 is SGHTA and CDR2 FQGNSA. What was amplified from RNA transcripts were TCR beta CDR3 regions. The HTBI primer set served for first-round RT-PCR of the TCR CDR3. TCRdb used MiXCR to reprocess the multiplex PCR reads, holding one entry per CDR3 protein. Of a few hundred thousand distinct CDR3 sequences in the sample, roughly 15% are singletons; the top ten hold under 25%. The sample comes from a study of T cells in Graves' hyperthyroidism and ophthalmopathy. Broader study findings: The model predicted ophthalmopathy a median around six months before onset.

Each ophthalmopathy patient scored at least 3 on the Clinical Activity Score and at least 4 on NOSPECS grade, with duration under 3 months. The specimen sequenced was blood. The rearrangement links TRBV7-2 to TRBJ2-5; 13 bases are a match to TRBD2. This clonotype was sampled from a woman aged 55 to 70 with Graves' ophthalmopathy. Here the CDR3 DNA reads TGTGCCAGCAGCCCAGGCCCCGGGACTAGCGGGACGGGCATACAAGAGACCCAGTACTTC. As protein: CASSPGPGTSGTGIQETQYF.